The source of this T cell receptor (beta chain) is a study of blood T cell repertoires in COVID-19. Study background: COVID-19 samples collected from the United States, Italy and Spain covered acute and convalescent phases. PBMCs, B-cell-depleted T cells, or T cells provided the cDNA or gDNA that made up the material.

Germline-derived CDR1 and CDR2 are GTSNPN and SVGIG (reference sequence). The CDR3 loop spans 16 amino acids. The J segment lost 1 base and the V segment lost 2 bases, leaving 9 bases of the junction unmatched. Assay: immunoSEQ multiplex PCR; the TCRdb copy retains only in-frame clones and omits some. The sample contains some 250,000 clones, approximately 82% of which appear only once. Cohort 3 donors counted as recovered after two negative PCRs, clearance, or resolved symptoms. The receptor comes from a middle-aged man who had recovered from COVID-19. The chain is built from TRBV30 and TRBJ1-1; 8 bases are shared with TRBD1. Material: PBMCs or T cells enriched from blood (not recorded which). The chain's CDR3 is CAWSRPDGTGNTEAFF. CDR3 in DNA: TGTGCCTGGAGTCGACCTGACGGGACAGGGAACACTGAAGCTTTCTTT.